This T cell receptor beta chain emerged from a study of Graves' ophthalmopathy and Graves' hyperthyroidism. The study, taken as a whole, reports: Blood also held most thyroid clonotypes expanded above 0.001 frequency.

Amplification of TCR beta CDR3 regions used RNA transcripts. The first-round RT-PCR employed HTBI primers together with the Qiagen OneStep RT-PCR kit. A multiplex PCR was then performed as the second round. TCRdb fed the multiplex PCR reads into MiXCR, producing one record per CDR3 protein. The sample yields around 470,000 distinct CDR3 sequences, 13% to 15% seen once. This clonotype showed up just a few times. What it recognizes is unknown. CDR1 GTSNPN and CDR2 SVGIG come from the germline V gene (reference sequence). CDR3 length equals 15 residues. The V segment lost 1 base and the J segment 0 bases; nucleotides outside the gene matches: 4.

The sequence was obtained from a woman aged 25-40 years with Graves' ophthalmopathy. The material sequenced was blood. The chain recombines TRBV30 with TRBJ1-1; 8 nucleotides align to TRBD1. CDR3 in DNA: TGTGCCTGGAGTGCCGGACAGGGTATGAACACTGAAGCTTTCTTT. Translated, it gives CAWSAGQGMNTEAFF.